The T cell receptor (beta chain) under discussion was sequenced for a study of blood T cell repertoires in COVID-19 (dated by TCRdb to about 2020). With regard to the full study: The collaborator samples originated in the United States, Italy and Spain and spanned the acute and convalescent phases of COVID-19. The material from the prospective study consisted of cDNA or gDNA derived from T cells, B-cell-depleted T cells, or PBMCs. The dataset comprised deeply sampled blood TCRbeta repertoires from subjects exposed to, actively infected with, or recovered from COVID-19. A freely available public database, intended as a resource for researchers studying the immune response to SARS-CoV-2, is where the repertoires were released. Samples came from the ongoing ImmuneRACE study (first 160 participants) plus 1,254 subjects from 6 global collaborators. Nearly every sample came with metadata listing a de-identified subject ID, COVID-19 status, age in years and sex. Where HLA class I and class II types were available, the types were taken from metadata supplied by the sample provider, not from assay-based typing.

This clone has only a few counts. Its antigen remains undetermined. No base-level quality is on record; no much larger clone is a single base apart. General findings and caveats noted by the study authors: The amount of clinical and demographic metadata varied by source and participant and was provided uncurated.

TCRbeta CDR3 regions were amplified from genomic DNA by means of the immunoSEQ Assay, a bias-controlled multiplex PCR. The paper's data handling went like this. Nucleated cell counts per sample were estimated from amplification of reference gene primers within the assay. To quantify the absolute abundance of each unique TCRbeta CDR3 rearrangement, sequence reads were collapsed and filtered. For each sample, productive Simpson clonality was calculated by taking the square root of Simpson's diversity index across productive rearrangements. Held by TCRdb, this immuneACCESS table contains in-frame sequences only and omits some clones. Under half of the omission traces to an unresolved V gene where checked; the cause of the rest is unknown. V and J calls and clone size are as listed in that table; D and trimming were resolved from the DNA. The sample data list over 250,000 clones, and 75% to 90% of these were observed just once. The ten largest account for approximately 1.5% of the sample.

Samples from volunteer blood donors who had recovered from COVID-19 were contributed by a second Seattle source. Whole blood was collected in K2EDTA tubes by collaborating institutions according to the institutions' own protocols. For TCRbeta analysis, collaborators shipped samples as frozen whole blood, isolated PBMCs, or DNA extracted from either of those sample types. The origin of this receptor is a woman aged 40 to 49 who had recovered from COVID-19. Input material: peripheral blood.

The DNA reads TGTGCCAGCAGCCAAGATGGTACAGGGCGGGCTTTCTTT. It translates to CASSQDGTGRAFF. In this chain, TRBV14 is recombined with TRBJ1-1, and perhaps TRBD1 as D gene, on 6 matching bases. The CDR3 contains 13 residues, cysteine and phenylalanine counted. CDR3 DNA is the only sequence kept; it has 39 bases, read in frame from the first base. Reading the germline V gene gives CDR1 SGHDN and CDR2 FVKESK. V drops 0 bases and J drops 11 bases, leaving 13 bases in between.